This TCR beta chain was captured in a study of vaccination and CD4 T cells after COVID-19. With the Oncomine TCR Beta short-read assay, DNA from cultured CD4+ T cells was sequenced. Cultured CD4+ T cells were the source of extracted genomic DNA. Using its own MiXCR run on the PCR reads, TCRdb lists one record per CDR3 protein. This sample has more than 15,000 distinct CDR3 sequences; 40% to 50% occur once, and the top ten carry 14%. Study results and limitations: Convalescent participants were relatively few, and none had early post-infection timepoints studied.

This clonotype was detected only once. Its matching antigen is unknown. V was clipped by 0 bases and J by 5 bases, with 13 bases between them. Germline V lookup: CDR1 SGHRS, CDR2 YFSETQ. This CDR3 has 15 amino acids. Treatment: approximately 11-day PBMC culture with coronavirus spike peptide pools or control peptides (ViraFEST assay). Via ViraFEST, peptide pools expanded antigen-specific T cells before TCR sequencing. Culture of approximately 2.1 million PBMCs per well took place with 8.5 to 10 IU/ml IL-2 and 9 to 10 ug/ml peptide pools. The sequence was collected from a human donor who had recovered from COVID-19. Sequencing input: CD4+ T cells from blood, cultured in vitro. The chain combines TRBV5-1 with TRBJ2-3; TRBD2 is a possible D gene (7 bases). The CDR3 reads CASSLAGGLGDTQYF. CDR3 nucleotide sequence: TGCGCCAGCAGCTTGGCCGGGGGGCTCGGAGATACGCAGTATTTT.